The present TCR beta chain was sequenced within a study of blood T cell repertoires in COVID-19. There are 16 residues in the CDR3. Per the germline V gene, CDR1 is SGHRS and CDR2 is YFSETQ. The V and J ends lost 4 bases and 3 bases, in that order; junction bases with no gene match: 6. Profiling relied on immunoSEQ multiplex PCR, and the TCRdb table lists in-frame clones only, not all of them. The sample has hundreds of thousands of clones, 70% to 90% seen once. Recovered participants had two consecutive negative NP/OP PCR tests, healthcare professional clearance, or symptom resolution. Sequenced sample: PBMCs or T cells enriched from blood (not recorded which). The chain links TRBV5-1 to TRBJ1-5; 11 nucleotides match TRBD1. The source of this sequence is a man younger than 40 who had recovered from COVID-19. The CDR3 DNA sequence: TGCGCCAGCAGCGCCGGGACAGGGGGTATCAATCAGCCCCAGCATTTT. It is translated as CASSAGTGGINQPQHF.